These 30 T cell receptor beta chains came from one sample sequenced in a study of control samples from healthy donors and cancer patients. Method: immunoSEQ multiplex PCR; TCRdb's copy keeps in-frame clones and lacks some. The profile shows some 76,000 clones, around nine tenths of them singletons. Specimen: PBMCs. These receptors were collected from a man aged 55 to 70 with lung cancer.

This chain connects TRBV7-9 to TRBJ1-1; D gene uncertain. V lost 0 bases, J lost 3 bases, and 11 bases lay in between. Germline values: CDR1 SEHNR, CDR2 FQNEAQ (reference sequence). The CDR3 extends over 15 amino acids. The CDR3 DNA follows: TGTGCCAGCAGCTTAGCATACCCGCGGGACACTGAAGCTTTCTTT. Translating gives CASSLAYPRDTEAFF.

The chain couples TRBV5-6 to TRBJ1-1, with D possibly being TRBD1 (5 bases). Trimming removed 2 bases from V and 2 bases from J, with 10 bases in between. Germline lookup yields CDR1 SGHDT and CDR2 YYEEEE. This CDR3 region has 14 residues. DNA of the CDR3: TGTGCCAGCAGCTTTTACGGGGGAAACACTGAAGCTTTCTTT. Its protein is CASSFYGGNTEAFF.

The chain links TRBV25-1 to TRBJ2-7; TRBD1 agrees at 8 bases. Germline V gene sequence: CDR1 MGHDK, CDR2 SYGVNS. V shed 6 bases, J shed 6 bases, and the junction held 10 bases outside the gene matches. CDR3 length: 14 amino acids. In nucleotides, the CDR3 is TGTGCCAGCAGCGGGACAGGAGGGCTGGGCGAGCAGTACTTC. This gives the protein CASSGTGGLGEQYF.

The V call is TRBV6-5, the J call TRBJ1-2, with 7 bases matching TRBD1. Germline CDR1 reads MNHEY; CDR2 reads SVGAGI. The CDR3 contains 14 residues. V was pared by 7 bases and J by 0 bases, with 5 bases of the junction left unmatched. The CDR3 bases are TGTGCCAGCACGGGACAGACCTCTAACTATGGCTACACCTTC. Amino acids: CASTGQTSNYGYTF.

This clone was detected only once. The chain uses TRBV5-1 and TRBJ2-7; 7 bases agree with TRBD1. The CDR3 is made up of 15 amino acids. V lost 4 bases to trimming and J lost 2 bases; unmatched junction nucleotides: 9. Germline V CDR1 and CDR2: SGHRS, YFSETQ. The CDR3 loop is CASSPRDSVTYEQYF. The DNA of the CDR3 is TGCGCCAGCAGCCCTCGGGACAGCGTCACCTACGAGCAGTACTTC.

The chain combines TRBV4-2 with TRBJ2-7; D is ambiguous. Germline V gives CDR1 LGHNA, CDR2 YNFKEQ. There are 14 residues in the CDR3. Deletions cut 0 bases from V and 6 bases from J, with 12 bases between. CDR3 loop: CASSQDPVLSEQYF. CDR3 nucleotide sequence: TGTGCCAGCAGCCAAGATCCGGTGCTTAGCGAGCAGTACTTC.

This chain uses TRBV5-8 with TRBJ1-5; possibly TRBD1 for D (5 bases). The V end was cut by 10 bases, the J end by 6 bases, with 14 bases between. CDR1 and CDR2 from the germline V gene are SGHTS and YDEGEE. The CDR3 extends over 12 amino acids. The DNA for the CDR3 is TGTGCCGGAGCGTGGGGGAGTCAGCCCCAGCATTTT. It codes for CAGAWGSQPQHF.

The chain is built from TRBV25-1 and TRBJ1-2; 9 bases fit TRBD1. Unmatched junction bases numbered 7, after V lost 1 base and J lost 4 bases. Germline lookup yields CDR1 MGHDK and CDR2 SYGVNS. The CDR3 totals 16 residues. CDR3 coding DNA: TGTGCCAGCAGTGAATGGGGACAGGGTCTGGTCTATGGCTACACCTTC. This gives the protein CASSEWGQGLVYGYTF.

The chain has TRBV6-1 and TRBJ2-5; TRBD1 is a possible D gene (5 bases). The CDR3 length is 14 residues. V was shortened by 3 bases and J by 4 bases, with 12 bases between the two germline ends. Germline V gene lookup returns CDR1 MNHNS and CDR2 SASEGT. CDR3 sequence: CASSDFQGGETQYF. CDR3 coding DNA: TGTGCCAGCAGTGATTTCCAGGGTGGAGAGACCCAGTACTTC.

The chain recombines TRBV6-1 with TRBJ1-1, with D unclear. Trimming cost V 1 base and J 4 bases, with 7 bases left between them. CDR3 length: 13 residues. CDR1 MNHNS and CDR2 SASEGT come from the germline V gene. As DNA, the CDR3 is TGTGCCAGCAGTGAAGGGATTGGCACTGAAGCTTTCTTT. Its protein is CASSEGIGTEAFF.

The chain has TRBV12-3 or TRBV12-4 and TRBJ1-1; unclear D gene. The CDR3 spans 13 residues. The ends were cut back, 4 bases at V and 3 bases at J, with 9 bases in the middle. The CDR3 nucleotides read TGTGCCAGCAGTTCTGGGCGGTACACTGAAGCTTTCTTT. Residues: CASSSGRYTEAFF.

The rearrangement uses TRBV24-1 and TRBJ1-1, with 10 bases identical to TRBD1. The CDR3 covers 14 residues. CDR1 and CDR2 (germline): KGHDR, SFDVKD. Losses at the gene ends were 4 bases for V and 6 bases for J; bases not matched to a gene: 4. This CDR3 is CATSETGGLSEAFF. DNA for the CDR3: TGTGCCACCAGTGAGACAGGGGGCCTTTCTGAAGCTTTCTTT.

This chain links TRBV12-3 or TRBV12-4 with TRBJ2-7; possibly TRBD1 for D (6 bases). V dropped 4 bases and J dropped 2 bases, with 9 bases sitting between them. CDR3 length: 13 residues. CDR3 sequence (DNA): TGTGCCAGCAGTTGGGGACAAGCCTACGAGCAGTACTTC. Translated: CASSWGQAYEQYF.

The J gene is TRBJ2-3, the V gene TRBV9; D is unclear. The V gene lost 4 bases and the J gene lost 0 bases, with 21 bases spanning the gap. There are 18 residues in the CDR3. The germline gives CDR1 SGDLS, CDR2 YYNGEE. The chain's CDR3 is CASSPRGVGVLSTDTQYF. The DNA for the CDR3 is TGTGCCAGCAGCCCCCGTGGGGTGGGTGTTCTTAGCACAGATACGCAGTATTTT. The whole variable domain, remainder taken from reference TRBV9 and TRBJ2-3, is DSGVTQTPKHLITATGQRVTLRCSPRSGDLSVYWYQQSLDQGLQFLIQYYNGEERAKGNILERFSAQQFPDLHSELNLSSLELGDSALYFCASSPRGVGVLSTDTQYFGPGTRLTVL.

V usage is TRBV14 and J usage is TRBJ2-3; 8 bases align to TRBD1. The length of the CDR3 is 18 residues. CDR1 SGHDN and CDR2 FVKESK come from the germline V gene. J was trimmed by 2 bases and V by 1 base; bases with no gene match: 11. The CDR3 bases are TGTGCCAGCAGCCAAGGACAGGGGAGATATGGATCCACAGATACGCAGTATTTT. Its translation is CASSQGQGRYGSTDTQYF.

This chain links TRBV10-2 with TRBJ2-2; tentatively, D is TRBD1 (5 bases). Germline V gene lookup returns CDR1 WSHSY and CDR2 SAAADI. V dropped 10 bases and J dropped 1 base, with 13 bases sitting between them. This CDR3 spans 14 amino acids. CDR3 DNA: TGCGCCACCGGTCCGACAGTGAACACCGGGGAGCTGTTTTTT. This encodes CATGPTVNTGELFF.

The chain carries TRBV6-5 and TRBJ2-2, with a tentative D call TRBD1 (6 bases). V was pared by 7 bases and J by 5 bases, with 17 bases between. This CDR3 has 15 amino acids. Looked up from germline, CDR1 is MNHEY and CDR2 is SVGAGI. The DNA for the CDR3 is TGTGCCAGCAAGGTGGGGGCAGCAGCTACCGGGGAGCTGTTTTTT. Encoded protein: CASKVGAAATGELFF.

The chain recombines TRBV25-1 with TRBJ1-5, with TRBD1 as a possible D gene (5 bases). CDR1 MGHDK and CDR2 SYGVNS come from the germline V gene. This CDR3 comprises 13 residues. V was clipped by 4 bases and J by 6 bases, with 10 bases between them. The CDR3 sequence: CASSGGLGQPQHF. Written as DNA, the CDR3 is TGTGCCAGCAGTGGGGGCTTGGGTCAGCCCCAGCATTTT.

The rearrangement uses TRBV6-5 and TRBJ1-2; 9 nucleotides align to TRBD1. CDR1 and CDR2 from the germline V gene are MNHEY and SVGAGI. This CDR3 is 15 amino acids long. After removal of 5 bases from V and 6 bases from J, the junction contained 10 bases not matched to a gene. The CDR3 here is CASSLGTGRLHGYTF. DNA for the CDR3: TGTGCCAGCAGTCTCGGGACAGGGCGTCTACATGGCTACACCTTC.

Details on this clone: Other DNA sequences in this sample translate to the same CDR3. Here the CDR3 DNA reads TGTGCCAGCAGTTCACAACCGCGGGGGGGCCGGACCGGGGAGCTGTTTTTT. Protein sequence: CASSSQPRGGRTGELFF. V is TRBV27 and J is TRBJ2-2; 9 positions match TRBD2. The CDR3 runs to 17 residues. V shed 4 bases and J 5 bases; nucleotides not matched to a gene: 11. Germline V CDR1 and CDR2: MNHEY, SMNVEV (reference sequence).

The V gene is TRBV5-1, the J gene TRBJ2-7; D is perhaps TRBD2 (6 bases). Per the germline V gene, CDR1 is SGHRS and CDR2 is YFSETQ. This CDR3 is built from 15 residues. V was pared by 0 bases and J by 2 bases, with 12 bases between. The CDR3 protein is CASSLVRGGTYEQYF. CDR3 DNA: TGCGCCAGCAGCTTGGTCCGGGGAGGCACCTACGAGCAGTACTTC.

CDR3 amino acids: CASSPPSGGVAYNEQFF. In DNA, the CDR3 is TGTGCCAGCTCACCACCGAGCGGGGGGGTTGCCTACAATGAGCAGTTCTTC. The V call is TRBV18, the J call TRBJ2-1; 10 positions match TRBD2. From germline, CDR1 is KGHSH and CDR2 LQKENI. This CDR3 has 17 amino acids. V shed 0 bases and J 2 bases; nucleotides not matched to a gene: 4.

This rearrangement joins TRBV5-4 to TRBJ2-7; maybe TRBD1 (7 bases). CDR1 and CDR2 from the germline V gene are SGHNT and YYREEE (reference sequence). This CDR3 is 16 amino acids long. Trimming left V 1 base short and J 3 bases short, with 17 bases between. The DNA of the CDR3 is TGTGCCAGCAGCTTGAGGCGGCAGGGGGGAGTCTACGAGCAGTACGTC. Translation gives CASSLRRQGGVYEQYV.

The V call is TRBV9, the J call TRBJ1-2; D possibly corresponds to TRBD1 (5 bases). There are 13 residues in the CDR3. Trimming removed 2 bases from V and 8 bases from J, with 13 bases in between. Germline V gene lookup returns CDR1 SGDLS and CDR2 YYNGEE. The CDR3 region has the DNA TGTGCCAGCAGCGTTGACAGCTCGGGAGGCTACACCTTC. Protein: CASSVDSSGGYTF. Complete variable domain (other parts from reference TRBV9 and TRBJ1-2): DSGVTQTPKHLITATGQRVTLRCSPRSGDLSVYWYQQSLDQGLQFLIQYYNGEERAKGNILERFSAQQFPDLHSELNLSSLELGDSALYFCASSVDSSGGYTFGSGTRLTVV.

This chain connects TRBV6-4 to TRBJ1-2; D is undetermined. Trimming removed 0 bases at V and 4 bases at J, with 15 bases between. Looked up from germline, CDR1 is MRHNA and CDR2 is SNTAGT. CDR3 length: 16 amino acids. The CDR3 nucleotides read TGTGCCAGCAGTGACTCAGGGTCGCCACAAAGCTATGGCTACACCTTC. It encodes CASSDSGSPQSYGYTF.

This chain connects TRBV6-5 to TRBJ1-3; no clear D. CDR3 length: 15 amino acids. From germline, CDR1 is MNHEY and CDR2 SVGAGI. The germline V and J ends were trimmed by 2 bases and 0 bases, with 8 bases remaining between them. For the CDR3, the DNA is TGTGCCAGCAGTTACGGGCGGACCTCTGGAAACACCATATATTTT. This encodes CASSYGRTSGNTIYF.

This clone has a single count. The V call is TRBV7-9, the J call TRBJ1-4; 7 positions match TRBD1. The V and J ends lost 5 bases and 4 bases, in that order; junction bases with no gene match: 10. The CDR3 loop spans 16 amino acids. Germline CDR1 reads SEHNR; CDR2 reads FQNEAQ (reference sequence). The CDR3 spells CASSLRPTGVNEKLFF. CDR3 coding DNA: TGTGCCAGCAGCCTCCGGCCTACAGGGGTTAATGAAAAACTGTTTTTT.

This clone was observed a single time. DNA for the CDR3: TGTGCCAGCTCACCTCTCTCCCAGGGCTCTGAAGCTTTCTTT. Translated: CASSPLSQGSEAFF. This chain joins TRBV18 and TRBJ1-1; D possibly corresponds to TRBD1 (5 bases). This CDR3 region has 14 residues. Germline CDR1 reads KGHSH; CDR2 reads LQKENI. V lost 3 bases and J 6 bases, leaving 14 bases between the germline ends.

This clone was detected only once. The V call is TRBV9, the J call TRBJ2-3, with D perhaps matching TRBD1 (6 bases). Germline values: CDR1 SGDLS, CDR2 YYNGEE. CDR3 size: 15 residues. The V and J ends lost 4 bases and 0 bases respectively, with 12 bases between them. CDR3 loop: CASSRQGISTDTQYF. The CDR3 DNA reads TGTGCCAGCAGCCGTCAGGGGATTAGCACAGATACGCAGTATTTT.

The V and J genes are TRBV6-5 and TRBJ2-7; tentatively, D is TRBD1 or TRBD2 (5 bases each). CDR1 and CDR2 from the germline V gene are MNHEY and SVGAGI. This CDR3 comprises 15 residues. V dropped 9 bases and J dropped 0 bases, with 18 bases sitting between them. Written as DNA, the CDR3 is TGTGCCAGTCATCCTATGGGTGGGGGCTCCTACGAGCAGTACGTC. Translated: CASHPMGGGSYEQYV.